The 13 T cell receptor beta chains below come from one sample, sequenced in a study of Graves' ophthalmopathy and Graves' hyperthyroidism. Amplifying from RNA transcripts, the study obtained TCR beta CDR3 regions. RT-PCR in the first round used HTBI primers; a second-round multiplex PCR followed. TCRdb reprocessed the multiplex PCR reads with MiXCR, giving one entry per CDR3 protein. The sample includes hundreds of thousands of distinct CDR3 sequences, under 25% of them seen just once. Sequenced input: peripheral blood. The receptors here all came from a woman in her late teens or twenties with stable Graves' hyperthyroidism.

The V gene is TRBV7-2, the J gene TRBJ2-7; 10 bases agree with TRBD1. The length of the CDR3 is 14 residues. Trimming removed 11 bases from V and 3 bases from J; junction bases left unmatched: 10. Germline V lookup: CDR1 SGHTA, CDR2 FQGNSA. The CDR3 here is CAWSVGQGLYEQYF. DNA for the CDR3: TGTGCCTGGAGTGTGGGACAGGGGCTCTACGAGCAGTACTTC. Based on the CDR3 plus reference TRBV7-2 and TRBJ2-7, the full variable domain is GAGVSQSPSNKVTEKGKDVELRCDPISGHTALYWYRQSLGQGLEFLIYFQGNSAPDKSGLPSDRFSAERTGGSVSTLTIQRTQQEDSAVYLCAWSVGQGLYEQYFGPGTRLTVT.

This clonotype was detected many times. The J gene is TRBJ2-7, the V gene TRBV6-4; TRBD2 agrees at 15 bases. CDR3 size: 15 residues. Per germline, CDR1 MRHNA and CDR2 SNTAGT. Trimming removed 6 bases from V and 4 bases from J; junction bases left unmatched: 4. CDR3 amino acids: CASSWTSGRVYEQYF. Here the CDR3 DNA reads TGTGCCAGCAGCTGGACTAGCGGGAGGGTTTACGAGCAGTACTTC.

The sample holds many counts of this clonotype. The chain carries TRBV2 and TRBJ1-1, with D possibly being TRBD1 (6 bases). The germline V gene has CDR1 SNHLY and CDR2 FYNNEI. The CDR3 totals 12 residues. The V gene lost 10 bases and the J gene lost 7 bases, with 16 bases spanning the gap. The CDR3 nucleotides read TGTGCCACCTTGGGGGGGGCATTTGAAGCTTTCTTT. Translated, it gives CATLGGAFEAFF.

This clonotype was seen repeatedly, ten times or more. The chain combines TRBV10-3 with TRBJ2-2; a weak D match, TRBD2 (6 bases). In germline, CDR1 is ENHRY, CDR2 SYGVKD. The CDR3 runs 15 residues. V was shortened by 0 bases and J by 4 bases, with 9 bases between the two germline ends. CDR3 region: CAISESLAITGELFF. The CDR3 DNA sequence: TGTGCCATCAGTGAGTCGCTAGCGATCACCGGGGAGCTGTTTTTT.

This clonotype came up many times. The chain joins TRBV7-3 to TRBJ2-7, with D perhaps TRBD1 (6 bases). Trimming took 5 bases from V and 5 from J, leaving 19 bases between them. This CDR3 contains 15 residues. Looked up from germline, CDR1 is SGHTA and CDR2 is FQGTGA. The CDR3 coding sequence is TGTGCCAGCAGCCCCGCCCTCACGAACAGGGACGAGCAGTACTTC. This sequence encodes CASSPALTNRDEQYF.

This clonotype was counted at least ten times. The DNA of the CDR3 is TGTGCCAGCAGTTACTCGATAACACCCGGACAGGGGGGGCCGCATAGCAATCAGCCCCAGCATTTT. Protein sequence: CASSYSITPGQGGPHSNQPQHF. The V gene is TRBV6-6, the J gene TRBJ1-5; 10 bases agree with TRBD1. Per the germline V gene, CDR1 is MNHNY and CDR2 is SVGAGI (reference sequence). V lost 0 bases and J lost 0; bases outside the gene matches: 17. This CDR3 spans 22 amino acids.

This clonotype has ten or more counts. The chain links TRBV10-3 to TRBJ2-7; TRBD2 matches at 11 bases. There are 14 residues in the CDR3. V lost 6 bases, J lost 1 base, and 2 bases stayed unmatched. The germline gives CDR1 ENHRY, CDR2 SYGVKD. The CDR3 bases are TGTGCCATCAGGACTAGCGGGACTTCCTACGAGCAGTACTTC. Translation gives CAIRTSGTSYEQYF.

This chain uses TRBV5-1 with TRBJ2-7; D is unclear. With 5 bases removed from V and 9 bases from J, the gap between germline ends came to 30 bases. This CDR3 comprises 17 residues. Germline CDR1 reads SGHRS; CDR2 reads YFSETQ. The CDR3 sequence: CASRHGLLGRGDNGQYF. The DNA of the CDR3 is TGCGCCAGCAGGCACGGCCTGTTAGGGCGAGGAGACAACGGGCAGTACTTC.

This clonotype was counted only a few times. The gene calls are TRBV30 and TRBJ1-6, with unresolved D. The CDR3 has 13 amino acids. The ends were cut back, 3 bases at V and 5 bases at J, with 8 bases in the middle. In germline, CDR1 is GTSNPN, CDR2 SVGIG (reference sequence). DNA of the CDR3: TGTGCCTGGAGAGGCGGAGATAATTCACCCCTCCACTTT. As protein: CAWRGGDNSPLHF.

The sample holds many counts of this clonotype. CDR3 nucleotide sequence: TGTGCCAGTAAGGAGGATACGCAGTATTTT. Its translation is CASKEDTQYF. The chain uses TRBV2 and TRBJ2-3; unclear D gene. The germline V gene has CDR1 SNHLY and CDR2 FYNNEI. This CDR3 has 10 residues. V lost 9 bases to trimming and J lost 6 bases, with 7 bases between them. Supplemented by reference TRBV2 and TRBJ2-3, the full variable domain reads EPEVTQTPSHQVTQMGQEVILRCVPISNHLYFYWYRQILGQKVEFLVSFYNNEISEKSEIFDDQFSVERPDGSNFTLKIRSTKLEDSAMYFCASKEDTQYFGPGTRLTVL.

The DNA of the CDR3 is TGTGCCAGCAGCTTAATGGTCAACCCTGAAGCTTTCTTT. It yields the protein CASSLMVNPEAFF. The rearrangement uses TRBV11-2 and TRBJ1-1; D call uncertain. V lost 2 bases to trimming and J lost 6 bases, with 10 bases between them. The germline CDR1 and CDR2 sequences are SGHAT and FQNNGV. The CDR3 covers 13 residues. Complete variable domain (other parts from reference TRBV11-2 and TRBJ1-1): EAGVAQSPRYKIIEKRQSVAFWCNPISGHATLYWYQQILGQGPKLLIQFQNNGVVDDSQLPKDRFSAERLKGVDSTLKIQPAKLEDSAVYLCASSLMVNPEAFFGQGTRLTVV.

The V gene is TRBV29-1, the J gene TRBJ1-1, with D tentatively TRBD1 (5 bases). The germline CDR1 and CDR2 sequences are SQVTM and ANQGSEA. V was clipped by 4 bases and J by 1 base, with 13 bases between them. The CDR3 runs 14 residues. The CDR3 is CSVVGAVQNTEAFF. In nucleotides, the CDR3 is TGCAGCGTTGTAGGGGCCGTACAGAACACTGAAGCTTTCTTT.

Ten or more counts support this clonotype. The chain joins TRBV20-1 to TRBJ2-4; D may correspond to TRBD1 or TRBD2 (5 bases each). The CDR3 contains 17 residues. Germline CDR1 reads DFQATT; CDR2 reads SNEGSKA (reference sequence). The germline V and J ends were trimmed by 6 bases and 15 bases, with 36 bases remaining between them. In DNA, the CDR3 is TGCAGTGCACCGATTTGGGACGAGGGCCCTACTAATATGGGAGCGTACTTC. Amino acids: CSAPIWDEGPTNMGAYF.